A selection of T cell receptor beta chains follows, all from one sample in a study of T-cell memory formation after mild COVID-19. One entry per CDR3 protein results from TCRdb running MiXCR on the 5' RACE reads. Here the sample spans 150,000 to 200,000 distinct CDR3 sequences, around 16% being singletons. Sequences were obtained from PBMCs or a T cell subset sorted from them (not recorded which). These receptors all stem from an adult woman who had mild COVID-19 (a few samples of this study predate the infection). Cell type and time point are not known. Both conserved end residues are part of each CDR3. The order of the fields is D gene, clone size, J gene, V gene, CDR3 DNA, CDR3 protein. D genes are given only for firm matches. The size of a clone is reported for some rows only, either as once, few or many, or as a class for expanded clones.

- | many | TRBJ1-1 | TRBV29-1 | TGCAGTGTTGTCCGGGGGAACACTGAAGCTTTCTTT | CSVVRGNTEAFF
- | - | TRBJ2-3 | TRBV24-1 | TGTGCCACCAGTGACCCAGGGTCAGGCACAGATACGCAGTATTTT | CATSDPGSGTDTQYF
- | many | TRBJ2-1 | TRBV6-5 | TGTGCCAGCAGGGTCAGGTACCCGTCCTACAATGAGCAGTTCTTC | CASRVRYPSYNEQFF
TRBD2 | few | TRBJ2-3 | TRBV7-2 | TGTGCCAGCAGCTTAGCCGATCCCTATAGCGGGAGGTCCACAGATACGCAGTATTTT | CASSLADPYSGRSTDTQYF
- | - | TRBJ2-7 | TRBV27 | TGTGCCAGCAGCCAGACAGGCAGGAGCTCCTACGAGCAGTACTTC | CASSQTGRSSYEQYF
TRBD2 | few | TRBJ2-4 | TRBV30 | TGTGCCTGGAGTTGGACTAGCGGGGGCCCAGCCAAAAACATTCAGTACTTC | CAWSWTSGGPAKNIQYF
- | many | TRBJ2-3 | TRBV5-4 | TGTGCCAGCAGCCCCTCGGGTTCCACAGATACGCAGTATTTT | CASSPSGSTDTQYF
TRBD2 | few | TRBJ2-3 | TRBV4-1 | TGCGCCAGCAGCCAAGCCCCCAGCGGGGGGGCCCAGGATACGCAGTATTTT | CASSQAPSGGAQDTQYF
TRBD1 | few | TRBJ1-4 | TRBV2 | TGTGCCAGCAGTCCCGGGACAGGTGATGAAAAACTGTTTTTT | CASSPGTGDEKLFF
- | - | TRBJ1-2 | TRBV7-9 | TGTGCCAGCAGCCCCACATTGGGTGGTGACACCTTC | CASSPTLGGDTF
- | few | TRBJ2-1 | TRBV4-3 | TGCGCCAGCAGCCAAGCGACAGGTACTTATGAGCAGTTCTTC | CASSQATGTYEQFF
TRBD1 | few | TRBJ2-1 | TRBV7-2 | TGTGCCAGCAGCACCGACAGGGGGTTTCTCTACAATGAGCAGTTCTTC | CASSTDRGFLYNEQFF
- | - | TRBJ2-2 | TRBV29-1 | TGCAGCGTCTGGGACGCTAACTCGGCCGGGGAGCTGTTTTTT | CSVWDANSAGELFF
- | - | TRBJ2-5 | TRBV12-3/TRBV12-4 | TGTGCCAGCAGACCCTATATGGGACAACAAGAGACCCAGTACTTC | CASRPYMGQQETQYF
TRBD1 | few | TRBJ2-5 | TRBV7-2 | TGTGCCAGCAGCTTCGACAGGGGAGGAGAGACCCAGTACTTC | CASSFDRGGETQYF
- | few | TRBJ2-5 | TRBV19 | TGTGCCAGTAGTATATCGGGACTTGAGGAGACCCAGTACTTC | CASSISGLEETQYF
- | - | TRBJ2-1 | TRBV5-4 | TGTGCCAGCAGCTTGGATCCGGGTTCCTACAATGAGCAGTTCTTC | CASSLDPGSYNEQFF
- | - | TRBJ1-1 | TRBV6-5 | TGTGCCAGCACCCCCCTAACCTATAACACTGAAGCTTTCTTT | CASTPLTYNTEAFF
TRBD2 | - | TRBJ2-3 | TRBV7-8 | TGTGCCAGCAGCTTCTCCCCCGGACTAGCGGGCGTCACAGATACGCAGTATTTT | CASSFSPGLAGVTDTQYF
- | - | TRBJ1-1 | TRBV5-6 | TGTGCCAGCAGCTTGAGGGGCCAGGCCTCGGGCACTGAAGCTTTCTTT | CASSLRGQASGTEAFF
- | - | TRBJ2-4 | TRBV7-9 | TGTGCCAGCAGCTTACCAGCTGGTACCAAAAACATTCAGTACTTC | CASSLPAGTKNIQYF
- | - | TRBJ1-2 | TRBV12-3/TRBV12-4 | TGTGCCAGCAGTTTTCGAGGGGCGCGGGACTATGGCTACACCTTC | CASSFRGARDYGYTF
- | few | TRBJ1-5 | TRBV20-1 | TGCAGTGCTACAGCTCGGGGCAATCAGCCCCAGCATTTT | CSATARGNQPQHF
TRBD2 | - | TRBJ2-1 | TRBV20-1 | TGCAGTGCTCGTCGGACTAGCGGGAGAAGCGATGAGCAGTTCTTC | CSARRTSGRSDEQFF
- | - | TRBJ2-1 | TRBV14 | TGTGCCAGCAGCCAAGCAGGCGCCGGAGTGCAGTTCTTC | CASSQAGAGVQFF
- | - | TRBJ1-2 | TRBV7-2 | TGTGCCAGCAGCTTAGACGGAACCGGCCGTGGCTACACCTTC | CASSLDGTGRGYTF
- | - | TRBJ1-1 | TRBV6-2/TRBV6-3 | TGTGCCAGCAGACCTGACGTAAACACTGAAGCTTTCTTT | CASRPDVNTEAFF
- | - | TRBJ1-2 | TRBV9 | TGTGCCAGCAGCGGTCTCCGGTGGAAGAATGGCTACACCTTC | CASSGLRWKNGYTF
TRBD1 | few | TRBJ1-1 | TRBV6-6 | TGTGCCAGCAGGCCCGACAGGGTCCGCCCGAACACTGAAGCTTTCTTT | CASRPDRVRPNTEAFF
- | few | TRBJ1-5 | TRBV5-1 | TGCGCCAGCAGCACAGGCAACAATCAGCCCCAGCATTTT | CASSTGNNQPQHF
- | - | TRBJ2-7 | TRBV12-3/TRBV12-4 | TGTGCCAGCAGTTTCTTCCAGGGGAGGCAGTACTTC | CASSFFQGRQYF
- | few | TRBJ2-5 | TRBV6-5 | TGTGCCAGCAGTTACGGGCGGCTTAGGGGGGAAGAGACCCAGTACTTC | CASSYGRLRGEETQYF
- | - | TRBJ2-2 | TRBV6-6 | TGTGCCAGCAGCGGCGAAGGGTACACCGGGGAGCTGTTTTTT | CASSGEGYTGELFF
- | few | TRBJ2-3 | TRBV7-3 | TGTGCCAGCAGCTTACAGCCTTCGGGCACAGATACGCAGTATTTT | CASSLQPSGTDTQYF
- | - | TRBJ2-7 | TRBV11-2 | TGTGCCAGCAGCTTAGAGCTGGGGGGCTCCTACGAGCAGTACTTC | CASSLELGGSYEQYF
- | - | TRBJ1-6 | TRBV7-9 | TGTGCCAGCAGCTCAGGGAACAATTCACCCCTCCACTTT | CASSSGNNSPLHF
- | - | TRBJ1-1 | TRBV5-1 | TGCGCCAGCAGGGCCTCGCCTCTGATGAACACTGAAGCTTTCTTT | CASRASPLMNTEAFF
- | - | TRBJ1-1 | TRBV12-3/TRBV12-4 | TGTGCCAGCAGTTTTAATGGGCTCTTGGGGGCTTTCTTT | CASSFNGLLGAFF
- | few | TRBJ2-1 | TRBV6-5 | TGTGCCAGCAGGGGGGTTTTGCGAGACCGCACACCCTACAATGAGCAGTTCTTC | CASRGVLRDRTPYNEQFF
- | - | TRBJ2-7 | TRBV15 | TGTGCCACCAGCAGAGCGAACAGCCCATGGGGCTACGAGCAGTACTTC | CATSRANSPWGYEQYF
TRBD1 | - | TRBJ2-7 | TRBV2 | TGTGCCAGCAGACCGGGACAGGCCTCCTACGAGCAGTACTTC | CASRPGQASYEQYF
- | few | TRBJ2-4 | TRBV5-5 | TGTGCCAGCAGCTTGTTCTATGGAACCTCCGGGAGCATTCAGTACTTC | CASSLFYGTSGSIQYF